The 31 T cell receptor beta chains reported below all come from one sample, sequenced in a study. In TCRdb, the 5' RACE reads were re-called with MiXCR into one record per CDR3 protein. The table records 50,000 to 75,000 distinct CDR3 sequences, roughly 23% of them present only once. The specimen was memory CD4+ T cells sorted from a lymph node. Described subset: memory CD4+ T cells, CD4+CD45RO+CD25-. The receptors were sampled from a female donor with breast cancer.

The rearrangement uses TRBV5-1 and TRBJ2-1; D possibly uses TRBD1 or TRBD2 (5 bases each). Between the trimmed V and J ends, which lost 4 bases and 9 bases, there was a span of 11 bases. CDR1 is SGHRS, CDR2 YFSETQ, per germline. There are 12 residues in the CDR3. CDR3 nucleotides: TGCGCCAGCAGCATCGATGGGGGTGAGCAGTTCTTC. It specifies CASSIDGGEQFF.

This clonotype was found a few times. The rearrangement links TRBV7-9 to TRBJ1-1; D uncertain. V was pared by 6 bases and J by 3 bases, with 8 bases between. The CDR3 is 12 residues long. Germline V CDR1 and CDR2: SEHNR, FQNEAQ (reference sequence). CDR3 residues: CASRIKDTEAFF. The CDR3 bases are TGTGCCAGCAGGATCAAGGACACTGAAGCTTTCTTT.

CDR3 sequence: CASNPTGKLPEAFF. The DNA for the CDR3 is TGTGCCAGCAATCCGACAGGCAAGCTCCCTGAAGCTTTCTTT. The chain uses TRBV6-5 and TRBJ1-1; a weak D match, TRBD1 (6 bases). V lost 7 bases to trimming and J lost 6 bases, with 18 bases between them. Germline CDR1 and CDR2: MNHEY and SVGAGI. The CDR3 extends over 14 amino acids.

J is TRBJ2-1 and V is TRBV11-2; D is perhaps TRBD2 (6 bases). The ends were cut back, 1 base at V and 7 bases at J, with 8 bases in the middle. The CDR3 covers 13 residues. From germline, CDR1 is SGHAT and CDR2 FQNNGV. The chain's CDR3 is CASSLGLVNEQFF. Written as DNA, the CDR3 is TGTGCCAGCAGCTTAGGACTAGTTAATGAGCAGTTCTTC.

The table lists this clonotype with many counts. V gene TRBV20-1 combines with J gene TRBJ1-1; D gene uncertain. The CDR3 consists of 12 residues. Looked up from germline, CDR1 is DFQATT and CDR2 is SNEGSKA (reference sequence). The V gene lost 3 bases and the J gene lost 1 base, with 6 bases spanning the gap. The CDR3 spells CSASAGNTEAFF. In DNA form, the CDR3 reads TGCAGTGCTAGCGCGGGGAACACTGAAGCTTTCTTT.

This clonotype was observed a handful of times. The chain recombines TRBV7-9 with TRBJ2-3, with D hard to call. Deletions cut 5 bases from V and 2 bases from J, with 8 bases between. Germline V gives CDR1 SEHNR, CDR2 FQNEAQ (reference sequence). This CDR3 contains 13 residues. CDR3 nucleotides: TGTGCCAGCAGCGGAACTTACACAGATACGCAGTATTTT. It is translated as CASSGTYTDTQYF. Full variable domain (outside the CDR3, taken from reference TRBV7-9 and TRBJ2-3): DTGVSQNPRHKITKRGQNVTFRCDPISEHNRLYWYRQTLGQGPEFLTYFQNEAQLEKSRLLSDRFSAERPKGSFSTLEIQRTEQGDSAMYLCASSGTYTDTQYFGPGTRLTVL.

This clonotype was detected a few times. DNA of the CDR3: TGTGCCAGTAGGGGACTAGCGGGTATCAATGAGCAGTTCTTC. This gives the protein CASRGLAGINEQFF. The chain combines TRBV19 with TRBJ2-1, with 12 nucleotides matching TRBD2. The CDR3 has 14 amino acids. Germline CDR1 and CDR2: LNHDA and SQIVND (reference sequence). Germline trimming cut 6 bases from V and 6 bases from J; bases unmatched to any gene: 3. The complete variable domain, with remaining parts taken from reference TRBV19 and TRBJ2-1, reads DGGITQSPKYLFRKEGQNVTLSCEQNLNHDAMYWYRQDPGQGLRLIYYSQIVNDFQKGDIAEGYSVSREKKESFPLTVTSAQKNPTAFYLCASRGLAGINEQFFGPGTRLTVL.

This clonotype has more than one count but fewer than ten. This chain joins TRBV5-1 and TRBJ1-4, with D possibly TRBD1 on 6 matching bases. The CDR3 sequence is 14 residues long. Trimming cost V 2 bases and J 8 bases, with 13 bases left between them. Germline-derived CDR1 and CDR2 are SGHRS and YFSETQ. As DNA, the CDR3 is TGCGCCAGCAGCTTCGGAGGGGGAGAGGAAAAACTGTTTTTT. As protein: CASSFGGGEEKLFF.

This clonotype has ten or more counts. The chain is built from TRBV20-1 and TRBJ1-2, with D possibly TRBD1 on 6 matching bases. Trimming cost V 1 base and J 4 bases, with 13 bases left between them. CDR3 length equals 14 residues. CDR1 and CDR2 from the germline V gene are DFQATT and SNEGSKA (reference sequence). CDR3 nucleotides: TGCAGTGCTAGAGGTACCAGGGGAATCTATGGCTACACCTTC. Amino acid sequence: CSARGTRGIYGYTF.

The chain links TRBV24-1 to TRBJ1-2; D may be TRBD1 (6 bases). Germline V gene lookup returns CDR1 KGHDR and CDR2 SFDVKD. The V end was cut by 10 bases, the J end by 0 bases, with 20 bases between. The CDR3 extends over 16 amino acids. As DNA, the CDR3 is TGTGCCACAGCAACGAAACAGGGACCAGCTAACTATGGCTACACCTTC. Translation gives CATATKQGPANYGYTF.

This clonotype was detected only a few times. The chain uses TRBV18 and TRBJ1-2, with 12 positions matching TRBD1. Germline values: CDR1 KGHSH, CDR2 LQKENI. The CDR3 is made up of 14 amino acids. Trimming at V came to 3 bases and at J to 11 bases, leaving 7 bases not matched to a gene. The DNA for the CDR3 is TGTGCCAGCTCACCGTCCGGGACAGGGGGCTTATACACCTTC. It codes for CASSPSGTGGLYTF.

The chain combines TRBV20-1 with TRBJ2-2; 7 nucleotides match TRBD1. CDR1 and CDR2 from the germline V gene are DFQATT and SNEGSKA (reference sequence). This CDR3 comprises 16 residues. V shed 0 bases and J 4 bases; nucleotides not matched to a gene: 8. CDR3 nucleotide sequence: TGCAGTGCTAGAGATGCCATTCGGACAGGCACCGGGGAGCTGTTTTTT. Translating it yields CSARDAIRTGTGELFF.

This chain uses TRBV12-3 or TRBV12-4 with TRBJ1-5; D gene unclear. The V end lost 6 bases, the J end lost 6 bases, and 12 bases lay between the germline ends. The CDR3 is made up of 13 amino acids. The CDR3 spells CASRSQGSQPQHF. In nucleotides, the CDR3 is TGTGCCAGCAGATCCCAAGGTAGTCAGCCCCAGCATTTT.

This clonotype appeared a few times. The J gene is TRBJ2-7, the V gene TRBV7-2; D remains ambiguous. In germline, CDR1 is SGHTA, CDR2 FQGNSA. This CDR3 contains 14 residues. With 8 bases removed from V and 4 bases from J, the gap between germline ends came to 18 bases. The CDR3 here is CASATYATGYEQYF. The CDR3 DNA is TGTGCCAGCGCGACCTACGCAACCGGATACGAGCAGTACTTC.

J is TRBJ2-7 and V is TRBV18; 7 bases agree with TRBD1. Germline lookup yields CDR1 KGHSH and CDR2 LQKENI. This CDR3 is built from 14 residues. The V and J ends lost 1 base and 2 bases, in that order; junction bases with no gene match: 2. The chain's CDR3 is CASSPRDRTYEQYF. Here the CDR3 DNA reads TGTGCCAGCTCACCACGGGACAGAACCTACGAGCAGTACTTC.

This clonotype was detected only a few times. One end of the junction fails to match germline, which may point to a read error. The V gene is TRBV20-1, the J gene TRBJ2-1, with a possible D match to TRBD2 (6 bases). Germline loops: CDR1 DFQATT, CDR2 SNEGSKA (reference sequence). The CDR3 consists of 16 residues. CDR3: CSASVGNSGAYYEQFF. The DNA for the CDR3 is TGCAGTGCTAGTGTGGGCAATAGCGGAGCCTACTATGAGCAGTTCTTC.

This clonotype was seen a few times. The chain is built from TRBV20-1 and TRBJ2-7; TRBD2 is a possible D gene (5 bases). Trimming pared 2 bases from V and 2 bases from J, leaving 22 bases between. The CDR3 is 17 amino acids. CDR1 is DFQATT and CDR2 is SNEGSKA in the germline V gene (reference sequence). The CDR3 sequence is CSARPRGRAGDPYEQYF. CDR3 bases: TGCAGTGCTAGACCACGAGGTCGGGCGGGCGACCCCTACGAGCAGTACTTC.

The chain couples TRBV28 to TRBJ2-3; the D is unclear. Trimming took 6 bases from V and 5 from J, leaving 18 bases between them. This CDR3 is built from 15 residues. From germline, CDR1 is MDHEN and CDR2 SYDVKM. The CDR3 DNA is TGTGCCAGCAGCCCTCCCCCCTCTGTGCTAGATACGCAGTATTTT. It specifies CASSPPPSVLDTQYF.

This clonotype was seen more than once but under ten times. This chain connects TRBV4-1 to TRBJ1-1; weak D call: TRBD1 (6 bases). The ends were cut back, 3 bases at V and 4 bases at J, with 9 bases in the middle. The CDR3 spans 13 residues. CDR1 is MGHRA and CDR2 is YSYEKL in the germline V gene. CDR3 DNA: TGCGCCAGCAGCCAGGTACAGGGCACTGAAGCTTTCTTT. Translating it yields CASSQVQGTEAFF.

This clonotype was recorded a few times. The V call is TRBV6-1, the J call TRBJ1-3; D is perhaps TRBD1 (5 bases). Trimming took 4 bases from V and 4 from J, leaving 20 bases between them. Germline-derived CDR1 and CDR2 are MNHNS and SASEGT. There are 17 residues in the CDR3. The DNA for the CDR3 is TGTGCCAGCAGTGTTAACGTCGGGACCCTACCCGGAAACACCATATATTTT. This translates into CASSVNVGTLPGNTIYF.

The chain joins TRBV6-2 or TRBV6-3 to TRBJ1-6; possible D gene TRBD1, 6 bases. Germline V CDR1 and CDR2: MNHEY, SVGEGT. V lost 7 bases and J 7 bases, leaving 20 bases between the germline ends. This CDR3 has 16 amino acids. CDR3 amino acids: CASNHRGGQVNSPLHF. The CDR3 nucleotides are TGTGCCAGCAACCATCGAGGGGGGCAGGTCAATTCACCCCTCCACTTT.

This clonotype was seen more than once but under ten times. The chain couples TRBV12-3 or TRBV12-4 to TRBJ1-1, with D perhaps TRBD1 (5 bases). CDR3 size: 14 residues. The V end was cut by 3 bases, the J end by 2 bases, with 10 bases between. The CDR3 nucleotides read TGTGCCAGCAGTTTTGGGGGGATTAACACTGAAGCTTTCTTT. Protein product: CASSFGGINTEAFF.

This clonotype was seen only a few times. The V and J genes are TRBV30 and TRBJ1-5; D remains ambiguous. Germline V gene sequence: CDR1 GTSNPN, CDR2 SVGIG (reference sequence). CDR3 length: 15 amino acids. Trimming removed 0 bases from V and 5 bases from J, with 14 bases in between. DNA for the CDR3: TGTGCCTGGAGTGTACTCAGTTCATCGGATCAGCCCCAGCATTTT. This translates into CAWSVLSSSDQPQHF.

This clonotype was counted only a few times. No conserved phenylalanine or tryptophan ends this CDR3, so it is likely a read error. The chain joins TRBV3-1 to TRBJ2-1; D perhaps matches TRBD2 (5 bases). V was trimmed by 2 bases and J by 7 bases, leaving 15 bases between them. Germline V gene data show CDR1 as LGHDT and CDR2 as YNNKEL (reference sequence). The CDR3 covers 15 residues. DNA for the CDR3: TGTGCCAGCAGCCAAACCCACGGAGGATTGAATGAGCAGTTCTCC. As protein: CASSQTHGGLNEQFS.

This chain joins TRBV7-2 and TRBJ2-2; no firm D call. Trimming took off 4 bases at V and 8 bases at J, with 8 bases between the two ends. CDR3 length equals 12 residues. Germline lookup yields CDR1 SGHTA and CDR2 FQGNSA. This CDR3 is CASSSTHGELFF. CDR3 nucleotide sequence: TGTGCCAGCAGCTCAACACATGGGGAGCTGTTTTTT.

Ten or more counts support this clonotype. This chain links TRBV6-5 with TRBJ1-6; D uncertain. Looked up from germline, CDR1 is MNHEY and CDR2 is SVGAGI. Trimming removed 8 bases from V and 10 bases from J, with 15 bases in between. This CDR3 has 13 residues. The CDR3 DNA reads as TGTGCCAGCGGTTTCCTGCCTGGGTCACCCCTCCACTTT. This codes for CASGFLPGSPLHF.

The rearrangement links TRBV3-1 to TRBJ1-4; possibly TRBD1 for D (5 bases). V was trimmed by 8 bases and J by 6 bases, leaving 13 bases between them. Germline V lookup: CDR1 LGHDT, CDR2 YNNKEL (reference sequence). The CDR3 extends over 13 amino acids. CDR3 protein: CASSRGVDEKLFF. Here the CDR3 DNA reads TGTGCCAGCTCGCGAGGGGTCGATGAAAAACTGTTTTTT.

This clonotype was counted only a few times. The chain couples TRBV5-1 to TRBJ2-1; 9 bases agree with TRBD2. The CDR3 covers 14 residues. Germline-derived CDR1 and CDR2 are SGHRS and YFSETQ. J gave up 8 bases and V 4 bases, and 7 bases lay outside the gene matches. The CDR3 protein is CASSGGSGSYEQFF. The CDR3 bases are TGCGCCAGCAGCGGGGGTAGCGGGAGCTATGAGCAGTTCTTC. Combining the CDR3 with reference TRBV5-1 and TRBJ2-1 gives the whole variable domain KAGVTQTPRYLIKTRGQQVTLSCSPISGHRSVSWYQQTPGQGLQFLFEYFSETQRNKGNFPGRFSGRQFSNSRSEMNVSTLELGDSALYLCASSGGSGSYEQFFGPGTRLTVL.

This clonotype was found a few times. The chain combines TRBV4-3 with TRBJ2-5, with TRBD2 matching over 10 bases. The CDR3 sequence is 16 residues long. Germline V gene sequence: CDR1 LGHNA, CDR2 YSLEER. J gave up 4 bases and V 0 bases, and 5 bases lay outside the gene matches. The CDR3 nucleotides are TGCGCCAGCAGCCAAGATACTAGCGGGAACGGAGAGACCCAGTACTTC. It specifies CASSQDTSGNGETQYF.

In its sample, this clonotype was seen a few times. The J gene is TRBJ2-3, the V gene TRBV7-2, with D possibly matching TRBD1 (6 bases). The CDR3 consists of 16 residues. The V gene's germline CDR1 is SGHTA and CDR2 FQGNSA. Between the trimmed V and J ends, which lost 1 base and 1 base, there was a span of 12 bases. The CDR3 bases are TGTGCCAGCAGCTTAGTGGGCAACAGGGGCACAGATACGCAGTATTTT. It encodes CASSLVGNRGTDTQYF.

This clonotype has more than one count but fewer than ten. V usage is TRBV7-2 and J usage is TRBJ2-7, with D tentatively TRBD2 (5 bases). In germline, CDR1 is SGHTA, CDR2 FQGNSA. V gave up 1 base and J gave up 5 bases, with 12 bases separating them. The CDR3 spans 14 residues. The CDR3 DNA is TGTGCCAGCAGCTTAGGCGGGCGAGGGAACGAGCAGTACTTC. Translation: CASSLGGRGNEQYF.